These 19 T cell receptor beta chains were sequenced from one sample in a study of T-cell reconstitution after alpha-beta-depleted transplantation in children. The library targeted TCRbeta and was prepared with unique molecular identifiers. TCRdb used MiXCR to reprocess the PCR reads, holding one entry per CDR3 protein. The table records around 250,000 distinct CDR3 sequences, about 23% of them present only once. Sequenced here: PBMCs, sampled before TCRalphabeta/CD19-depleted stem cell transplant. The receptors were gathered from a girl aged 2-10 years with Fanconi anemia, due to receive a stem cell transplant.

This clonotype was counted ten times or more. The rearrangement links TRBV6-6 to TRBJ1-1; D uncertain. Germline assignment: CDR1 MNHNY and CDR2 SVGAGI (reference sequence). This CDR3 contains 12 residues. V lost 6 bases to trimming and J lost 1 base, with 6 bases between them. This chain's CDR3 is CASSSPNTEAFF. Here the CDR3 DNA reads TGTGCCAGCAGCTCCCCGAACACTGAAGCTTTCTTT.

The chain has TRBV6-5 and TRBJ2-7; the D gene is possibly TRBD1 (5 bases). Between the trimmed V and J ends, which lost 10 bases and 4 bases, there was a span of 14 bases. The CDR3 spans 12 residues. Germline CDR1 MNHEY, CDR2 SVGAGI. CDR3 in DNA: TGTGCCACCGGGCAGGGCAGGTACGAGCAGTACTTC. This sequence encodes CATGQGRYEQYF.

The genes are TRBV20-1 and TRBJ1-6; no clear D gene. Trimming removed 4 bases at V and 13 bases at J, with 14 bases between. The CDR3 loop spans 12 amino acids. CDR1 and CDR2 from the germline V gene are DFQATT and SNEGSKA (reference sequence). Here the CDR3 DNA reads TGCAGTGCTAATGGGCCCCCTCGTCCCCTCCACTTT. This gives the protein CSANGPPRPLHF.

This clonotype was seen many times. The chain combines TRBV20-1 with TRBJ2-3; D not resolved. The V gene's germline CDR1 is DFQATT and CDR2 SNEGSKA (reference sequence). Trimming shortened V by 5 bases and J by 5 bases, and 8 bases separated the two germline ends. This CDR3 has 11 amino acids. The CDR3 reads CSAAPRDTQYF. Written as DNA, the CDR3 is TGCAGTGCTGCCCCTCGAGATACGCAGTATTTT.

The rearrangement uses TRBV20-1 and TRBJ2-7; D remains ambiguous. This CDR3 is 12 amino acids long. The V and J ends lost 6 bases and 2 bases respectively, with 11 bases between them. Germline V gives CDR1 DFQATT, CDR2 SNEGSKA (reference sequence). CDR3 region: CSAARPTYEQYF. The CDR3 nucleotides are TGCAGTGCCGCAAGGCCTACCTACGAGCAGTACTTC.

This clonotype was counted at least ten times. The chain is built from TRBV12-3 or TRBV12-4 and TRBJ2-1; D call uncertain. There are 11 residues in the CDR3. V lost 9 bases to trimming and J lost 6 bases, with 9 bases between them. CDR3 in DNA: TGTGCCAGTTCCTATCGCAATGAGCAGTTCTTC. It codes for CASSYRNEQFF.

The chain joins TRBV29-1 to TRBJ2-2; 7 nucleotides align to TRBD1. V dropped 7 bases and J dropped 7; count of bases not matched to a gene: 6. Germline CDR1 reads SQVTM; CDR2 reads ANQGSEA. The CDR3 has 12 amino acids. The CDR3, as DNA: TGCAGCGCCCCGACAGGGAACGGGGAGCTGTTTTTT. It is translated as CSAPTGNGELFF.

This clonotype appeared a single time. V usage is TRBV29-1 and J usage is TRBJ2-1, with D perhaps TRBD2 (5 bases). The CDR3 contains 16 residues. Per the germline V gene, CDR1 is SQVTM and CDR2 is ANQGSEA. The ends were cut back, 5 bases at V and 0 bases at J, with 17 bases in the middle. DNA for the CDR3: TGCAGCGTTTTAACGAGCCTGGGGAGCTCCTACAATGAGCAGTTCTTC. It encodes CSVLTSLGSSYNEQFF.

This clonotype was counted ten times or more. CDR3 loop: CASSLGQWLQETQYF. The CDR3 bases are TGCGCCAGCAGCTTAGGCCAATGGCTCCAAGAGACCCAGTACTTC. The genes are TRBV5-1 and TRBJ2-5; D is unresolved. The CDR3 has 15 amino acids. V was clipped by 2 bases and J by 1 base, with 12 bases between them. Germline V gene lookup returns CDR1 SGHRS and CDR2 YFSETQ.

About this clonotype itself: Since a much larger clone is just one base distant, this may be a read error. The chain links TRBV7-9 to TRBJ2-1; no clear D. The germline V gene has CDR1 SEHNR and CDR2 FQNEAQ (reference sequence). The CDR3 loop spans 12 amino acids. V dropped 2 bases and J dropped 5 bases, with 4 bases sitting between them. This CDR3 is CASSLSDNEQFF. CDR3 nucleotides: TGTGCCAGCAGCTTATCGGACAATGAGCAGTTCTTC.

This clonotype has at least ten counts. This chain links TRBV27 with TRBJ2-7, with unresolved D. This CDR3 has 13 amino acids. Trimming removed 6 bases at V and 3 bases at J, with 12 bases between. Germline V gene lookup returns CDR1 MNHEY and CDR2 SMNVEV (reference sequence). CDR3 in DNA: TGTGCCAGCAGCGCCACGCCGAGCTACGAGCAGTACTTC. It encodes CASSATPSYEQYF.

This clonotype was seen ten or more times. V gene TRBV29-1 combines with J gene TRBJ1-1, with D possibly TRBD1 on 6 matching bases. V lost 0 bases to trimming and J lost 0 bases, with 11 bases between them. The CDR3 consists of 15 residues. CDR1 and CDR2 (germline): SQVTM, ANQGSEA. This CDR3 is CSVEDFGTLNTEAFF. The CDR3 DNA reads as TGCAGCGTTGAAGATTTCGGGACATTGAACACTGAAGCTTTCTTT.

There are many counts of this clonotype. This sequence joins TRBV7-2 and TRBJ1-2, with 9 bases matching TRBD1. The CDR3 loop spans 14 amino acids. The germline V gene encodes CDR1 SGHTA and CDR2 FQGNSA. Trimming removed 6 bases from V and 6 bases from J; junction bases left unmatched: 8. The DNA for the CDR3 is TGTGCCAGCAGTTCCGGGACAGGGATACATGGCTACACCTTC. It codes for CASSSGTGIHGYTF.

This clonotype was counted at least ten times. The V and J genes are TRBV29-1 and TRBJ2-3; 7 nucleotides agree with TRBD1. With 2 bases clipped from V and 1 base from J, the junction kept 0 bases outside the gene matches. Per germline, CDR1 SQVTM and CDR2 ANQGSEA. This CDR3 has 13 amino acids. CDR3 sequence: CSVETGGTDTQYF. In nucleotides, the CDR3 is TGCAGCGTTGAAACAGGGGGCACAGATACGCAGTATTTT.

The chain is built from TRBV7-9 and TRBJ1-2; TRBD1 aligns across 7 bases. V lost 6 bases to trimming and J lost 4 bases; unmatched junction nucleotides: 8. CDR1 SEHNR and CDR2 FQNEAQ come from the germline V gene (reference sequence). This CDR3 has 14 residues. Here the CDR3 DNA reads TGTGCCAGCAGGTCTACAGGGGTAATCTATGGCTACACCTTC. Translation: CASRSTGVIYGYTF.

The sample holds one count of this clonotype. This chain links TRBV20-1 with TRBJ2-7, with 8 bases that match TRBD2. Unmatched junction bases numbered 14, after V lost 4 bases and J lost 6 bases. This CDR3 contains 15 residues. The V gene's germline CDR1 is DFQATT and CDR2 SNEGSKA (reference sequence). This chain's CDR3 is CSAKISGRGSGEQYF. The CDR3 coding sequence is TGCAGTGCTAAGATAAGCGGGAGAGGATCAGGCGAGCAGTACTTC.

In its sample, this clonotype was seen many times. The genes are TRBV25-1 and TRBJ2-2; D is possibly TRBD1 or TRBD2 (6 bases each). V lost 4 bases to trimming and J lost 7 bases, with 16 bases between them. The germline V gene encodes CDR1 MGHDK and CDR2 SYGVNS. This CDR3 has 15 amino acids. DNA for the CDR3: TGTGCCAGCAGTGTGGCAGGGGAGGAAAGCGGGGAGCTGTTTTTT. Translated: CASSVAGEESGELFF.

This clonotype was observed a few times. The genes are TRBV28 and TRBJ2-2; D is ambiguous. This CDR3 is 13 amino acids long. CDR1 and CDR2 from the germline V gene are MDHEN and SYDVKM. The V gene lost 2 bases and the J gene lost 5 bases, with 6 bases spanning the gap. CDR3 nucleotide sequence: TGTGCCAGCAGTTTACCCTCTACCGGGGAGCTGTTTTTT. Protein product: CASSLPSTGELFF.

The chain uses TRBV28 and TRBJ1-5; D gene uncertain. The CDR3 covers 15 residues. Germline V gives CDR1 MDHEN, CDR2 SYDVKM. Trimming stripped 2 bases from V and 5 bases from J, with 13 bases between. The CDR3 here is CASSLKGGGYQPQHF. CDR3 nucleotides: TGTGCCAGCAGTTTAAAGGGTGGAGGGTATCAGCCCCAGCATTTT.